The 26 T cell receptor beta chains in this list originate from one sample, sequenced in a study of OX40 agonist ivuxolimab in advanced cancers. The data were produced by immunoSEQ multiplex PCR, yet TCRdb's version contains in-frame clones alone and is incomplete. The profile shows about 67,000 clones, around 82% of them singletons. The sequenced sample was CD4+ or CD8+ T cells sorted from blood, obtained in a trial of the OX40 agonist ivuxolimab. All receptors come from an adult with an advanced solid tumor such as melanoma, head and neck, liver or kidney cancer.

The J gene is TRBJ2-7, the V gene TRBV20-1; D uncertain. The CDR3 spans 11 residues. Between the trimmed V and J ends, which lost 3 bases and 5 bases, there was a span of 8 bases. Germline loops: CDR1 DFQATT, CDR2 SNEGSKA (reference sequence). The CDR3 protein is CSASYRDEQYV. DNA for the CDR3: TGCAGTGCTAGTTACCGGGACGAGCAGTACGTC.

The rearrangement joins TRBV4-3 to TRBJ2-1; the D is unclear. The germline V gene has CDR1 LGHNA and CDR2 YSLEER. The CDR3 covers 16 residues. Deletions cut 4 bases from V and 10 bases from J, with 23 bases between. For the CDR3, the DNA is TGCGCCAGCAGCCGGTCAGGATCAGCAAACCAGAACGAGCAGTTCTTC. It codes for CASSRSGSANQNEQFF.

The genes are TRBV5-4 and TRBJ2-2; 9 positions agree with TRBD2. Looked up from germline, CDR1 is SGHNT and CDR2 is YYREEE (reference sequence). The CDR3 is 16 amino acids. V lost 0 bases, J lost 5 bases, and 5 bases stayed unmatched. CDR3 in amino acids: CASSLGGGGLTGELFF. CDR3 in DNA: TGTGCCAGCAGCTTGGGCGGGGGGGGGCTAACCGGGGAGCTGTTTTTT.

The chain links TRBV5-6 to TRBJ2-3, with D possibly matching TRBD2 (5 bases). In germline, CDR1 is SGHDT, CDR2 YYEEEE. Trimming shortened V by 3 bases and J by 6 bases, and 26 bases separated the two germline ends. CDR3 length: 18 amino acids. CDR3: CASSSTAPTVYLADTQYF. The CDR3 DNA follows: TGTGCCAGCAGCTCGACCGCCCCGACCGTTTATCTAGCCGATACGCAGTATTTT.

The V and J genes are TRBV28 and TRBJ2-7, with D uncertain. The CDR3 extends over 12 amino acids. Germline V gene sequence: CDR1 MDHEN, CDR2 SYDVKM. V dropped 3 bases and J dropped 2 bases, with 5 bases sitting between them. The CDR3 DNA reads TGTGCCAGCAGTTTGCAGGCCTACGAGCAGTACTTC. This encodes CASSLQAYEQYF.

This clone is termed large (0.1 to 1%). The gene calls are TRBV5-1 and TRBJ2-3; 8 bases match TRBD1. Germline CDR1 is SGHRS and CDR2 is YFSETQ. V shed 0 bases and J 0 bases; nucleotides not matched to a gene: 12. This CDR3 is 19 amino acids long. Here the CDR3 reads CASSLAGTGPGVSTDTQYF. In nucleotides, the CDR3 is TGCGCCAGCAGCTTGGCCGGGACAGGTCCCGGTGTCAGCACAGATACGCAGTATTTT.

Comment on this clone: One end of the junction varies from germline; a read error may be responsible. The CDR3 is CASSYKTGNRPQHF. CDR3 sequence (DNA): TGTGCCAGCAGTTACAAGACAGGGAATCGGCCCCAGCATTTT. The gene calls are TRBV6-6 and TRBJ1-5; TRBD1 aligns across 7 bases. Looked up from germline, CDR1 is MNHNY and CDR2 is SVGAGI (reference sequence). The CDR3 sequence is 14 residues long.

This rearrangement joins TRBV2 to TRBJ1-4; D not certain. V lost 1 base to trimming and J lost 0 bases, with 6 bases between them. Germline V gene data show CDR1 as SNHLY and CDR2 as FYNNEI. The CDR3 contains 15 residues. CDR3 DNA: TGTGCCAGCAGTGAAGGGTTACCAACTAATGAAAAACTGTTTTTT. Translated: CASSEGLPTNEKLFF.

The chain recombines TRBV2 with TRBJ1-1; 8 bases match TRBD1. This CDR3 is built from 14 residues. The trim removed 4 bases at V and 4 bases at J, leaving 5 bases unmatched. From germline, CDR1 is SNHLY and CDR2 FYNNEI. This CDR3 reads CASSGGQGFTEAFF. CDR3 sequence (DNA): TGTGCCAGCAGTGGAGGACAGGGCTTCACTGAAGCTTTCTTT.

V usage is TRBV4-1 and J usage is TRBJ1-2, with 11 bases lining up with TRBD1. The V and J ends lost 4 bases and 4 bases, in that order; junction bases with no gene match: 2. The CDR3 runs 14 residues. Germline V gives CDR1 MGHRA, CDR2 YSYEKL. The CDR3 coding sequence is TGCGCCAGCAGCCCGGACAGGGGGCCCTATGGCTACACCTTC. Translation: CASSPDRGPYGYTF.

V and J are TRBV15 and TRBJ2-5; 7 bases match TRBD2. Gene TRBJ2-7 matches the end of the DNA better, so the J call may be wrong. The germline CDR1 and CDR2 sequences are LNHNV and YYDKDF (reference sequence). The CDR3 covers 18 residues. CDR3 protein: CATSSAFLGLGYSYEQYF. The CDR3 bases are TGTGCCACCAGCAGCGCCTTCCTCGGACTAGGCTACTCCTACGAGCAGTACTTC.

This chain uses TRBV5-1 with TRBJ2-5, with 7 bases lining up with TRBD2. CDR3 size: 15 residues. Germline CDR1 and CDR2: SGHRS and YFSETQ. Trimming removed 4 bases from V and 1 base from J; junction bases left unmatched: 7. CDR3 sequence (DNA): TGCGCCAGCAGCCCTGGGCAGCGGGGCCAAGAGACCCAGTACTTC. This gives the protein CASSPGQRGQETQYF.

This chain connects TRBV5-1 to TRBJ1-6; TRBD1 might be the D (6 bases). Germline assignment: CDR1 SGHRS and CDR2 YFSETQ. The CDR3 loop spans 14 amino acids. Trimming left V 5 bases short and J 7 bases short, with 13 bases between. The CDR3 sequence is CASSVPGENSPLHF. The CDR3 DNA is TGCGCCAGCAGTGTTCCAGGGGAGAATTCACCCCTCCACTTT. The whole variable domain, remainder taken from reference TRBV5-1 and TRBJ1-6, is KAGVTQTPRYLIKTRGQQVTLSCSPISGHRSVSWYQQTPGQGLQFLFEYFSETQRNKGNFPGRFSGRQFSNSRSEMNVSTLELGDSALYLCASSVPGENSPLHFGNGTRLTVT.

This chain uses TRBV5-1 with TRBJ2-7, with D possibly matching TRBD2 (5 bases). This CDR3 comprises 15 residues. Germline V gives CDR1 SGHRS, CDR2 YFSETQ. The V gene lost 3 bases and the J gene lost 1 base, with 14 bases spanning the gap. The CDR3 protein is CASSSDATGSYEQYF. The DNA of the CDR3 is TGCGCCAGCAGCTCCGACGCGACGGGGTCCTACGAGCAGTACTTC.

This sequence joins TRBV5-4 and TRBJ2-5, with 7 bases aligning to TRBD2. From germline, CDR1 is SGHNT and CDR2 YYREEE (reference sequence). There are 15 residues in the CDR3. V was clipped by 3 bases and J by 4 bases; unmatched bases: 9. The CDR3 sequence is CASSSHAGETETQYF. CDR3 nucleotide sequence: TGTGCCAGCAGCTCGCACGCGGGGGAAACAGAGACCCAGTACTTC. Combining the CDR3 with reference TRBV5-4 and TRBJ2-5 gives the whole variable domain ETGVTQSPTHLIKTRGQQVTLRCSSQSGHNTVSWYQQALGQGPQFIFQYYREEENGRGNFPPRFSGLQFPNYSSELNVNALELDDSALYLCASSSHAGETETQYFGPGTRLLVL.

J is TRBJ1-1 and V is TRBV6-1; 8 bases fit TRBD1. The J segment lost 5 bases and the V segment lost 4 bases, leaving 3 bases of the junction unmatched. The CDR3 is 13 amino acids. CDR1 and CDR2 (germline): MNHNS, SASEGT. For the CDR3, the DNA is TGTGCCAGCAGTGTCGACAGGGGAACTGAAGCTTTCTTT. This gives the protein CASSVDRGTEAFF.

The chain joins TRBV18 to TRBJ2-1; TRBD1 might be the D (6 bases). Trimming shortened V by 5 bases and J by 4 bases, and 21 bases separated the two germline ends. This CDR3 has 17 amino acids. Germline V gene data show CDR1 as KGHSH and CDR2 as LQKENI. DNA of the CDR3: TGTGCCAGCTCAACCGGACAGTTGGCTAGGAAGTACAATGAGCAGTTCTTC. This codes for CASSTGQLARKYNEQFF.

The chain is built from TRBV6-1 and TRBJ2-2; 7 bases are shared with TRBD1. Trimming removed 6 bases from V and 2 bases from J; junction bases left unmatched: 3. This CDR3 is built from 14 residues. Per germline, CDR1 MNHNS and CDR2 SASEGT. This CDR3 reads CASRQGYNTGELFF. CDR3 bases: TGTGCCAGCAGACAGGGGTATAACACCGGGGAGCTGTTTTTT.

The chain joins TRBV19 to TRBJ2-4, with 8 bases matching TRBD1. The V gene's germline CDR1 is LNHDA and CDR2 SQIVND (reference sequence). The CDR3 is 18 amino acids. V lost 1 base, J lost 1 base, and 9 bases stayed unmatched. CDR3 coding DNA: TGTGCCAGTAGTATAGGGGTAGGGGCAGGGGGCGCCAAAAACATTCAGTACTTC. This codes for CASSIGVGAGGAKNIQYF.

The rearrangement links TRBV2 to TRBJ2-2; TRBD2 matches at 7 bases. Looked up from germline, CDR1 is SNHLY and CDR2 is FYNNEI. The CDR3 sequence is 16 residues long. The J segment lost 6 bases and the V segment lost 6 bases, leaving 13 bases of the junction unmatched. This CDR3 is CASRKGREPRAGELFF. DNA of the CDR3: TGTGCCAGCAGAAAAGGGCGGGAGCCTAGGGCCGGGGAGCTGTTTTTT.

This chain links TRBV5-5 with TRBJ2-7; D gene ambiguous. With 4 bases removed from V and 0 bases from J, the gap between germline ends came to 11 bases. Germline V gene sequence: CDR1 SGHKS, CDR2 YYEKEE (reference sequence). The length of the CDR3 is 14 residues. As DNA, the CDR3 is TGTGCCAGCAGCCATACCCAGGTCTCCTACGAGCAGTACTTC. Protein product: CASSHTQVSYEQYF. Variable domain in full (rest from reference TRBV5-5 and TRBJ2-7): DAGVTQSPTHLIKTRGQQVTLRCSPISGHKSVSWYQQVLGQGPQFIFQYYEKEERGRGNFPDRFSARQFPNYSSELNVNALLLGDSALYLCASSHTQVSYEQYFGPGTRLTVT.

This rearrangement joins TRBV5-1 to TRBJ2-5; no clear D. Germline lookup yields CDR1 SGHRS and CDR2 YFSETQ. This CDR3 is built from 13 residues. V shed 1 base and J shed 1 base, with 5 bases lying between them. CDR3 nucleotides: TGCGCCAGCAGCTTGCTTCCCCAAGAGACCCAGTACTTC. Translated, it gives CASSLLPQETQYF.

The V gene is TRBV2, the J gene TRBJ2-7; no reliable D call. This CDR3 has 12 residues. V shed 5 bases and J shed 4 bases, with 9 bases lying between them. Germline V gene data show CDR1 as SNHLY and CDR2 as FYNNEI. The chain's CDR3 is CASSQPPYEQYV. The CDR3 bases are TGTGCCAGCAGTCAACCACCTTACGAGCAGTACGTC.

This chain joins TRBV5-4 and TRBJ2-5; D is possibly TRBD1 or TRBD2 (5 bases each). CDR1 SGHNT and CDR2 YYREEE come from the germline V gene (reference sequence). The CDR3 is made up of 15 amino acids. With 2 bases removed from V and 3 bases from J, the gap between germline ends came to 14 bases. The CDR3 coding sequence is TGTGCCAGCAGCTTCGTAACTAGGGGCGAAGAGACCCAGTACTTC. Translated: CASSFVTRGEETQYF.

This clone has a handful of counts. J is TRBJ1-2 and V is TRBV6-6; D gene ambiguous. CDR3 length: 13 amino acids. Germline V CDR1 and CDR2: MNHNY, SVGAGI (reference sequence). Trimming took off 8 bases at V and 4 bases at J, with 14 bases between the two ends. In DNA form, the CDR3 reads TGTGCCAGCGCCCCGAGCATTGGCTATGGCTACACCTTC. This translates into CASAPSIGYGYTF.

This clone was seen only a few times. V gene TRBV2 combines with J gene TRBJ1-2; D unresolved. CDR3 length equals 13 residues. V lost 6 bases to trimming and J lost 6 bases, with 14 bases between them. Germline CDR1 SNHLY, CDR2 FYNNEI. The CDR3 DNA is TGTGCCAGCAGCCTCGGGGTTTTGGATGGCTACACCTTC. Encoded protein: CASSLGVLDGYTF.